This record concerns one TCR beta chain sequence. Sample time point: 2015-2016 season, pre-vaccination. Cells are cTfh (non-naive CD4+CXCR5+PD-1+), split by ICOS and CD38 into double-positive or double-negative. The source of the sample is a study of follicular helper T cells after annual influenza vaccination. Study context: For some subjects, blood spans the 2013-2014, 2014-2015 and 2015-2016 annual vaccinations.

Measured with immunoSEQ multiplex PCR; TCRdb has only the in-frame clones, and not every one. In the table there are about 9,200 clones, about 82% of which are singletons. Germline V gene sequence: CDR1 KGHSH, CDR2 LQKENI. V was trimmed by 4 bases and J by 0 bases, leaving 12 bases between them. This CDR3 spans 16 amino acids. This clonotype originated in an adult who received the influenza vaccine. This rearrangement joins TRBV18 to TRBJ1-4, with D unclear. Specimen: CXCR5+ CD38- circulating T follicular helper cells from blood, collected on the day of influenza vaccination. Indicated subset: circulating Tfh, non-naive CD4+CXCR5+PD-1+ (ICOS+CD38+ or ICOS-CD38-). The CDR3 sequence: CASSLVSGATNEKLFF. DNA of the CDR3: TGTGCCAGCTCACTAGTGTCCGGGGCAACTAATGAAAAACTGTTTTTT.